This T cell receptor beta chain was obtained from a study of identifying expanded T cells in peripheral blood (dated by TCRdb to 2018 to 2020). Study-level background: Four technical replicates, made by sequencing separate aliquots from the same pool of genomic DNA, were compared pairwise.

No immune events such as infections were documented for the healthy donors during the collection period. To calibrate time-dependent variance in a beta-binomial model of T-cell clone differential abundance, blood repertoires from healthy donors were used as a training cohort. The training cohort was composed of roughly ten healthy donors, 3 female and 7 male. The donors were between roughly 25 and 64 years old, with an average age of roughly 41 years. Whole blood from each healthy donor was obtained from a commercial supplier and was collected at three time points approximately 13 days apart. Genomic DNA was extracted from unsorted whole blood for immunosequencing. Results the study describes overall, beyond this receptor: The authors expected biological variance in healthy repertoires might increase further over much longer intervals such as months to years. Across all healthy donors, variance in clone template counts between approximately two-week samples was found to increase significantly with total template count. The beta-binomial model significantly reduced the number of clones called differentially abundant and the false-positive rate across all healthy-donor time intervals. The binomial model flagged approximately 1.2 differentially abundant clones between technical replicates, compared with about 16.4 over around 2 weeks and 18 to 20 over about 4 weeks.

TCRbeta CDR3 regions were profiled by bias-controlled multiplex PCR amplification of genomic DNA with the immunoSEQ Assay. Regarding the original processing steps: The absolute abundance of each unique TCRbeta CDR3 region was quantified after sequences were collapsed and filtered. Differential abundance was tested with a binomial (Fisher-equivalent) model and with a beta-binomial model adding time-dependent variance fitted from healthy donors. Clones with fewer than 5 combined templates were removed, and a clone was called differentially abundant if the clone's Benjamini-Hochberg FDR was below 0.01. Beta-binomial variance was modeled as a function of total template count across the two samples using the form v = (b*log(k)+a)^2. In its TCRdb copy, this immuneACCESS table keeps in-frame sequences only and misses some clones. Where compared with another copy, unresolved V genes explain less than half of these, and the others have no known cause. V and J calls and clone size are copied from that table; D and trimming were computed from the DNA. The sample has tens of thousands of clones on record, roughly 84% of them singletons. The ten biggest clones cover 20% of the sample.

Reading the germline V gene (reference sequence) gives CDR1 SEHNR and CDR2 FQNEAQ. The V end loses 0 bases and the J end loses 0 bases, and a stretch of 6 bases separates them. The CDR3 runs 15 residues from the cysteine to the phenylalanine. Only the CDR3 DNA stays, 45 bases, in frame from base 1. Notes on this clone: Its antigen is not yet known. There are no base qualities to consult, and no much larger clone falls within one base.

Material: blood. The rearranged segments are TRBV7-9 and TRBJ2-4, with the D call tentatively TRBD1 or TRBD2, each fitting 5 bases. The source of this sequence is a person aged 18 to 70 in good health. The CDR3 here reads CASSLAGGAKNIQYF. In nucleotides, the sequence is TGTGCCAGCAGCTTAGCTGGGGGAGCCAAAAACATTCAGTACTTC. This CDR3, with the reference TRBV7-9 and TRBJ2-4 proteins standing in past its ends, gives the full variable domain DTGVSQNPRHKITKRGQNVTFRCDPISEHNRLYWYRQTLGQGPEFLTYFQNEAQLEKSRLLSDRFSAERPKGSFSTLEIQRTEQGDSAMYLCASSLAGGAKNIQYFGAGTRLSVL.